This T cell receptor beta chain was sequenced during a study of shared T cell receptors in the human thymus. Germline V gene lookup returns CDR1 MNHEY and CDR2 SMNVEV (reference sequence). Losses at the gene ends were 8 bases for V and 0 bases for J; bases not matched to a gene: 16. The CDR3 covers 19 residues. The table came from immunoSEQ multiplex PCR; TCRdb's copy has only in-frame clones and leaves some out. The sample includes 500,000 to 850,000 clones, approximately 87% of them seen just once. The sample also formed part of further work on human thymus T cells. That study adds: Healthy Finnish infants undergoing corrective surgery for congenital heart defects provided the donor material. V and J genes seemed to be used with bias in thymic and blood repertoires.

The receptor's source is a boy under two years old with a congenital heart defect. Sequences were obtained from thymocytes. This chain joins TRBV27 and TRBJ2-6, with TRBD1 matching 7 bases. CDR3 DNA: TGTGCCAGCGGCCGGGACAGCCGAACCCTGAACTCTGGGGCCAACGTCCTGACTTTC. It translates to CASGRDSRTLNSGANVLTF.